The entry that follows covers one T cell receptor beta chain sequence. Its antigen is still unknown. Samples came from healthy bone marrow donors. Donors had nominal health at sampling but likely had unrecorded immune exposures. Per the germline V gene, CDR1 is MDHEN and CDR2 is SYDVKM. V lost 6 bases, J lost 3 bases, and 12 bases stayed unmatched. The CDR3 is 16 residues long. The PCR had 60 Vbeta and 13 Jbeta primers. Assay used: immunoSEQ multiplex PCR; TCRdb lists only in-frame clones, some missing. The table shows approximately 140,000 clones, with around 69% occurring only once. This entry is derived from a study of cytomegalovirus exposure and HLA in healthy donors. Across the study: Drawn from HLA-typed donors, about 82 million unique TCRs were held in an early data release. Notes on the study in general: In a later analysis, TCR beta V- and J-gene trimming was associated with a missense DCLRE1C variant.

The material sequenced was PBMCs. This receptor was taken from a human donor in good health. V and J are TRBV28 and TRBJ2-3; TRBD2 matches 7 bases. In DNA, the CDR3 is TGTGCCAGCAGCCCCGCGGGAGCGGCTAGGACAGATACGCAGTATTTT. This codes for CASSPAGAARTDTQYF.